The T cell receptor (beta chain) under discussion was sequenced for a study of T-cell memory formation after mild COVID-19. Trimming cost V 0 bases and J 0 bases, with 11 bases left between them. This CDR3 spans 16 amino acids. Germline loops: CDR1 MGHRA, CDR2 YSYEKL. In its sample, this clonotype was seen a few times. Each CDR3 protein gets one entry after TCRdb re-called the 5' RACE reads with MiXCR. Of about 110,000 distinct CDR3 sequences in the sample, around an eighth were seen once. The rearrangement joins TRBV4-1 to TRBJ1-2; no definite D call. The sequencing sample was made of PBMCs or a T cell subset sorted from them (not recorded which). The TCR originated in an adult woman who had mild COVID-19 (a few samples of this study predate the infection). Cell type and time point are not known. Here the CDR3 DNA reads TGCGCCAGCAGCCAAGAGAGCGGGCGGACTAACTATGGCTACACCTTC. Protein: CASSQESGRTNYGYTF.